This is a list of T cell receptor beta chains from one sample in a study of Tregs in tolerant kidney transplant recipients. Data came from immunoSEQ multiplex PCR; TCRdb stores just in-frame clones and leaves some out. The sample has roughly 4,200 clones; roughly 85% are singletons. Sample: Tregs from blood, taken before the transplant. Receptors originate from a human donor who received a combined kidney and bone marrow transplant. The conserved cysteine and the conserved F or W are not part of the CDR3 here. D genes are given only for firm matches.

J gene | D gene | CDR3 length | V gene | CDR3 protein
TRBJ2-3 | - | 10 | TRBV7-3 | ASSSNTDTQY
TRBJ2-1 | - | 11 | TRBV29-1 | SLYRSPGDEQF
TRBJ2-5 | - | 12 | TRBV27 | ASSQRQGQETQY
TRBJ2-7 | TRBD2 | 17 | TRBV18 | ASSLSPGLAGGRSYEQY
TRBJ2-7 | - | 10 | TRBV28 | ASSSGPYEQY
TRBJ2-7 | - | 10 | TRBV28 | ASSRQTHEQY
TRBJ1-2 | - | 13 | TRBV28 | ASSLMQGKYYGYT
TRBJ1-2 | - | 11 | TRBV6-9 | ASSSGTNYGYT
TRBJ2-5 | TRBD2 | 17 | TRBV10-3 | AISDWVLAGGPSQETQY
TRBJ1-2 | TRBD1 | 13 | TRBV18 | ASSPMGQGAYGYT
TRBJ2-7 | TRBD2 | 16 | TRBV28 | ASSPIPSLAGGPGEQY
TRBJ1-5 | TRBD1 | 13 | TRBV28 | ASKRQGVGSQPQH
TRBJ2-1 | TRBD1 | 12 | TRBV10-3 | ATCGDSSYNEQF
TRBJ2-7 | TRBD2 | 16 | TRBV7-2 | ASSLATSGRATSYEQY
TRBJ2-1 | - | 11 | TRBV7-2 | ASSLASWSEQF
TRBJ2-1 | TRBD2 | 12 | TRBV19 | ASSTGLAGGEQF
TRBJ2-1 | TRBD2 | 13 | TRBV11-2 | ASSRGTSGYNEQF
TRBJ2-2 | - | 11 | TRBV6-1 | ASRMTSTGELF
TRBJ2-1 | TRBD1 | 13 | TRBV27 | ASRLYDRAGNEQF
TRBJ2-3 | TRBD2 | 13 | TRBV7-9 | ASSLLREGTDTQY
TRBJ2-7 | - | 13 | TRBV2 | ASVVEAGPAYEQY
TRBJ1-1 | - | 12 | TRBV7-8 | ASSSQRVYTEAF
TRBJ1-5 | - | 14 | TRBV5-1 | ASSLGASDSNQPQH
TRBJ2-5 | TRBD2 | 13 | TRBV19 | ASTPTSGVQETQY
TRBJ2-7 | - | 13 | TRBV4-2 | ASSQTGGGSYEQY
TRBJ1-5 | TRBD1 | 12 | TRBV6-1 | ATSDRASNQPQH
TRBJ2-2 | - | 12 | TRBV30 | AWRDRGRSGELF
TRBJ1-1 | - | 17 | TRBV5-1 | ASSLAGGHRKVTNTEAF
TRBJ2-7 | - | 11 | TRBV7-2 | ASSLGQNYEQY
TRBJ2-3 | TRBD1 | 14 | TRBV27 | ASSSTGQGVRDTQY
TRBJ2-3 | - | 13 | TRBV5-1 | ASSGAVASTDTQY
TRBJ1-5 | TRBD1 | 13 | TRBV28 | ASGDRGLPNQPQH
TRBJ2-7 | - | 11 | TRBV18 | ASSPAQTYEQY
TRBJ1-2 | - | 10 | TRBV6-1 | ASRAGNYGYT
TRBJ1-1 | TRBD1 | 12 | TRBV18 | ASSRDRGETEAF
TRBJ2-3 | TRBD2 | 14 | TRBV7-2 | ASSSRLAGITDTQY
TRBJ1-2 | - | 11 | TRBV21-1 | ASSGDRGYGYT
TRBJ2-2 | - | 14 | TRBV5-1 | ASSLEGRARTGELF
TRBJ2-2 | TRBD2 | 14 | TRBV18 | ASSPSGFPSSGELF
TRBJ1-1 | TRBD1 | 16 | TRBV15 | ATSRVGLLQGNNTEAF